Shown below are 9 T cell receptor beta chains from a single sample sequenced in a study of blood T cell repertoires in COVID-19. Using immunoSEQ multiplex PCR, the repertoire was profiled, and TCRdb retains in-frame clones only, with some absent. This sample has more than 200,000 clones, with roughly 91% found just once. The sequenced material came from PBMCs or T cells enriched from blood (not recorded which). All receptors derive from a young man in a cohort exposed to, infected with or recovered from COVID-19 (not recorded which).

The chain combines TRBV3-1 (or the pseudogene TRBV3-2) with TRBJ1-1; 8 nucleotides agree with TRBD1. CDR1 is LGHDT and CDR2 is YNNKEL in the germline V gene (reference sequence). CDR3 length: 17 residues. J lost 3 bases, V lost 1 base, and 10 bases had no gene match. The CDR3: CASSQGRSGQEDTEAFF. As DNA, the CDR3 is TGTGCCAGCAGCCAAGGTCGTTCGGGACAGGAGGACACTGAAGCTTTCTTT.

The chain joins TRBV24-1 to TRBJ1-5, with TRBD1 matching over 8 bases. V trimming: 0 bases; J trimming: 13 bases; junction bases outside the gene matches: 1. Germline-derived CDR1 and CDR2 are KGHDR and SFDVKD. CDR3 length: 12 residues. In nucleotides, the CDR3 is TGTGCCACCAGTGATTTGAGGGACAGGCAGCATTTT. Its protein product is CATSDLRDRQHF.

The chain combines TRBV4-3 with TRBJ2-7; 13 bases are shared with TRBD2. After removal of 3 bases from V and 5 bases from J, the junction contained 10 bases not matched to a gene. The CDR3 spans 17 residues. From germline, CDR1 is LGHNA and CDR2 YSLEER. The DNA for the CDR3 is TGCGCCAGCAGCCATTATAGCTCCGGGACTAGCGGGAACGAGCAGTACTTC. Translation: CASSHYSSGTSGNEQYF.

V is TRBV5-8 and J is TRBJ2-7; D call uncertain. Deletions cut 4 bases from V and 4 bases from J, with 9 bases between. The CDR3 extends over 12 amino acids. CDR1 and CDR2 from the germline V gene are SGHTS and YDEGEE. The CDR3 loop is CASSTVAYEQYF. CDR3 coding DNA: TGTGCCAGCAGCACGGTCGCGTACGAGCAGTACTTC.

This chain joins TRBV2 and TRBJ2-3, with TRBD2 as a possible D gene (6 bases). The germline V gene has CDR1 SNHLY and CDR2 FYNNEI. The CDR3 contains 15 residues. The V end lost 6 bases, the J end lost 1 base, and 14 bases lay between the germline ends. The chain's CDR3 is CASRILALGTDTQYF. The CDR3 coding sequence is TGTGCCAGCAGGATACTAGCACTAGGCACAGATACGCAGTATTTT.

This clone was observed a few times. The chain is built from TRBV14 and TRBJ2-5; 7 positions agree with TRBD2. CDR1 and CDR2 from the germline V gene are SGHDN and FVKESK. CDR3 length: 19 residues. J lost 5 bases, V lost 1 base, and 19 bases had no gene match. This CDR3 reads CASSQVDPLALLRRETQYF. CDR3 in DNA: TGTGCCAGCAGCCAAGTCGACCCACTAGCGCTCCTAAGAAGGGAGACCCAGTACTTC.

V usage is TRBV18 and J usage is TRBJ2-3; the D gene is possibly TRBD1 (6 bases). The V end lost 5 bases, the J end lost 3 bases, and 9 bases lay between the germline ends. This CDR3 contains 13 residues. Germline assignment: CDR1 KGHSH and CDR2 LQKENI. The chain's CDR3 is CASSSRGTDTQYF. Here the CDR3 DNA reads TGTGCCAGCTCATCCAGGGGTACAGATACGCAGTATTTT.

The chain recombines TRBV13 with TRBJ2-1; 13 bases fit TRBD2. The trim removed 4 bases at V and 12 bases at J, leaving 6 bases unmatched. The CDR3 totals 14 residues. Germline V CDR1 and CDR2: PRHDT, FYEKMQ (reference sequence). This chain's CDR3 is CASSSRLAGGGQFF. CDR3 nucleotides: TGTGCCAGCAGCTCCAGACTAGCGGGAGGTGGGCAGTTCTTC. The variable domain in full, with the rest retrieved from reference TRBV13 and TRBJ2-1, is AAGVIQSPRHLIKEKRETATLKCYPIPRHDTVYWYQQGPGQDPQFLISFYEKMQSDKGSIPDRFSAQQFSDYHSELNMSSLELGDSALYFCASSSRLAGGGQFFGPGTRLTVL.

This clone was detected only once. The V and J genes are TRBV24-1 and TRBJ1-1; D unclear. This CDR3 has 13 amino acids. Trimming took 6 bases from V and 2 from J, leaving 9 bases between them. From germline, CDR1 is KGHDR and CDR2 SFDVKD. DNA of the CDR3: TGTGCCACCAGTCGCTCCTATAACACTGAAGCTTTCTTT. Residues: CATSRSYNTEAFF.